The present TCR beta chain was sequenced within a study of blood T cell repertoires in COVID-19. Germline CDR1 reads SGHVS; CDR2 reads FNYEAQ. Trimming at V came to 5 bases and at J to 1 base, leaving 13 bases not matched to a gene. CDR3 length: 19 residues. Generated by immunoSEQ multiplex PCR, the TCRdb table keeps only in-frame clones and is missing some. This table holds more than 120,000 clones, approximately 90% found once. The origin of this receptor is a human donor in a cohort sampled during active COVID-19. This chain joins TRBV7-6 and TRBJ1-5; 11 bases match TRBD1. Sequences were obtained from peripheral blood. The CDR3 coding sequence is TGTGCCAGCAGCCCGACGCCGGACAGGGGGCGAGGGAGCAATCAGCCCCAGCATTTT. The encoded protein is CASSPTPDRGRGSNQPQHF.